The clone carrying this TCR beta chain was seen just once. Its antigen is not known. These data belong to a study of T cells in tuberculosis. This CDR3 spans 14 amino acids. The V end was cut by 3 bases, the J end by 4 bases, with 12 bases between. CDR1 MNHEY and CDR2 SVGAGI come from the germline V gene. Study-level findings and limits: GEM motif frequencies gave roughly 65% accuracy; the GMM repertoire gave 80% to 90%. Cases with active tuberculosis were adults, while controls were adolescents. Smaller distances to GMM-specific TCRs suggested their expansion in active tuberculosis.

Specified time point: new active TB diagnosis, blood taken before or within 7 days of starting treatment. Confirmation came from sputum smear and/or culture positivity for M. tuberculosis. Method: immunoSEQ multiplex PCR; TCRdb's copy keeps in-frame clones and lacks some. The sample lists roughly 35,000 clones, 90% to 95% seen once, with approximately 7% in the top ten. The chain links TRBV6-5 to TRBJ1-2, with D uncertain. Sequences were derived from PBMCs, sampled at tuberculosis diagnosis. The receptor's source is an adult with tuberculosis. Some clones in this sample may be carry-over from other donors' samples. The CDR3 bases are TGTGCCAGCAGTTATGGGCAGACGTTCTATGGCTACACCTTC. Amino acids: CASSYGQTFYGYTF.